This T cell receptor beta chain was captured in a study of blood T cell repertoires in COVID-19. As for the study in general: Acute and convalescent COVID-19 specimens originated in the United States, Italy and Spain. PBMCs, B-cell-depleted T cells, or T cells were the source of the cDNA or gDNA that made up the material.

Only a few counts were recorded for this clone. This CDR3 is built from 15 residues. J lost 8 bases, V lost 4 bases, and 9 bases had no gene match. Germline CDR1 and CDR2: SGHRS and YFSETQ. Authors' methods: Reference gene primer amplification in the assay estimated nucleated cell counts. The data were produced by immunoSEQ multiplex PCR, yet TCRdb's version contains in-frame clones alone and is incomplete. V and J calls and clone size are as listed in that table; D and trimming were resolved from the DNA. Altogether 65,000 to 95,000 clones are present, 75% to 85% being singletons, with the ten largest covering around 22%.

The sample comprised peripheral blood. V is TRBV5-1 and J is TRBJ1-2; 12 nucleotides agree with TRBD1. This receptor was taken from a woman between 50 and 59 years old with acute or convalescent COVID-19. The CDR3 coding sequence is TGCGCCAGCAGCCCGGACCCCGGGACAGGGGGCGGCTACACCTTC. Translating gives CASSPDPGTGGGYTF.